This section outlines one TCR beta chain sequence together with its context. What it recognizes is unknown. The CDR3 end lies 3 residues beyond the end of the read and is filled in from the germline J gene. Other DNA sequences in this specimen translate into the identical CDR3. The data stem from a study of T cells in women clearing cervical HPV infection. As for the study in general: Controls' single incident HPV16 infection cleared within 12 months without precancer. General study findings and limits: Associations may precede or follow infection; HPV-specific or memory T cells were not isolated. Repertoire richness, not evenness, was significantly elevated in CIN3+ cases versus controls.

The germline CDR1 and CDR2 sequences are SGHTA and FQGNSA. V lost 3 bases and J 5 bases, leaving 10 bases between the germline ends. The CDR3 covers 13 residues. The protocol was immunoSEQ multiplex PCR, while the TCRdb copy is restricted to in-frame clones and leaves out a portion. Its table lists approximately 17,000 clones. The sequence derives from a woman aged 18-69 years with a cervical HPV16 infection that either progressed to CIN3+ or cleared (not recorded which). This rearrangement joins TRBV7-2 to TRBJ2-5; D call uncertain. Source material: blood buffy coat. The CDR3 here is CASSFQGLETQYF. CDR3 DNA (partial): TGTGCCAGCAGCTTTCAAGGGCTGGAGACC.